One and the same sample provided the 8 T cell receptor beta chains below, sequenced in a study of T cell repertoires in cytomegalovirus infection. TCRdb reprocessed the reads via MiXCR and lists one record per CDR3 protein. This sample has about a million distinct CDR3 sequences, with 30% to 40% found just once. No cognate antigen is known for these TCRs. The source material was cultured CD8+ T cells from PBMCs, sampled from culture after CMV antigen stimulation. All receptors come from a human donor in good health (CMV status not recorded). Some clones in this sample may be carry-over from other donors' samples.

In this sample, this clonotype turned up many times. The genes are TRBV5-5 and TRBJ2-7; 9 bases agree with TRBD1. There are 14 residues in the CDR3. Trimming removed 5 bases from V and 5 bases from J; junction bases left unmatched: 8. Germline V CDR1 and CDR2: SGHKS, YYEKEE (reference sequence). The CDR3 bases are TGTGCCAGCAGTAGAAACAGGGGGCCGAACGAGCAGTACGTC. Its protein is CASSRNRGPNEQYV.

This chain uses TRBV2 with TRBJ2-3; the D call may be TRBD1 or TRBD2 (6 bases each). Germline V gene lookup returns CDR1 SNHLY and CDR2 FYNNEI. Trimming shortened V by 7 bases and J by 0 bases, and 20 bases separated the two germline ends. The CDR3 runs 17 residues. This chain's CDR3 is CASTWTRAGQSTDTQYF. As DNA, the CDR3 is TGTGCCAGCACCTGGACGAGGGCGGGACAAAGCACAGATACGCAGTATTTT.

This clonotype was counted a few times. This chain joins TRBV4-2 and TRBJ2-7, with TRBD1 matching over 9 bases. V lost 0 bases, J lost 2 bases, and 2 bases stayed unmatched. This CDR3 is 15 amino acids long. Looked up from germline, CDR1 is LGHNA and CDR2 is YNFKEQ. CDR3 in DNA: TGTGCCAGCAGCCAAGAAGGGACAGGGACCTACGAGCAGTACTTC. Translated: CASSQEGTGTYEQYF.

V is TRBV5-5 and J is TRBJ2-5; a weak D match, TRBD2 (6 bases). The length of the CDR3 is 15 residues. CDR1 is SGHKS, CDR2 YYEKEE, per germline (reference sequence). The V end lost 3 bases, the J end lost 2 bases, and 14 bases lay between the germline ends. The CDR3 coding sequence is TGTGCCAGCAGCTCGAGACTAGGTGGTCAAGAGACCCAGTACTTC. Translating gives CASSSRLGGQETQYF.

The chain carries TRBV6-5 and TRBJ2-3; a weak D match, TRBD2 (6 bases). From germline, CDR1 is MNHEY and CDR2 SVGAGI. Between the trimmed V and J ends, which lost 1 base and 1 base, there was a span of 9 bases. The CDR3 consists of 15 residues. For the CDR3, the DNA is TGTGCCAGCAGTTACTACGGGACTGGCACAGATACGCAGTATTTT. Its translation: CASSYYGTGTDTQYF.

This clonotype has only a few counts. This rearrangement joins TRBV4-2 to TRBJ1-4, with TRBD1 matching over 7 bases. The V gene's germline CDR1 is LGHNA and CDR2 YNFKEQ. The CDR3 loop spans 19 amino acids. The V and J ends lost 0 bases and 4 bases, in that order; junction bases with no gene match: 14. CDR3 in amino acids: CASSQDSRDSAYVNEKLFF. In DNA, the CDR3 is TGTGCCAGCAGCCAAGATTCCCGGGACAGTGCTTATGTTAATGAAAAACTGTTTTTT.

The rearrangement joins TRBV18 to TRBJ1-1; D is uncertain. CDR1 and CDR2 from the germline V gene are KGHSH and LQKENI. CDR3 length: 13 amino acids. The V end was cut by 6 bases, the J end by 6 bases, with 14 bases between. Written as DNA, the CDR3 is TGTGCCAGCTCGCCGGGCGCAATTTCTGAAGCTTTCTTT. Translation gives CASSPGAISEAFF. The full variable domain, rest sourced from reference TRBV18 and TRBJ1-1, is NAGVMQNPRHLVRRRGQEARLRCSPMKGHSHVYWYRQLPEEGLKFMVYLQKENIIDESGMPKERFSAEFPKEGPSILRIQQVVRGDSAAYFCASSPGAISEAFFGQGTRLTVV.

This clonotype was seen a handful of times. V is TRBV11-2 and J is TRBJ2-3; TRBD1 agrees at 10 bases. The V gene end was trimmed by 7 bases and the J gene end by 3 bases; junction bases not matched to a gene: 10. Germline V gene sequence: CDR1 SGHAT, CDR2 FQNNGV. The CDR3 loop spans 16 amino acids. CDR3 bases: TGTGCCAGCATCCCCTGGAGGGGACAGGGGACAGATACGCAGTATTTT. This translates into CASIPWRGQGTDTQYF.